Below, 3 T cell receptor beta chains from the same sample are listed, as sequenced in a study of blood T cell repertoires in COVID-19. Measured with immunoSEQ multiplex PCR; TCRdb has only the in-frame clones, and not every one. The table lists some 260,000 clones, about 88% of them singletons. Sequencing was carried out using PBMCs or T cells enriched from blood (not recorded which). The receptors derive from a man aged 25 to 45 with acute COVID-19.

The V and J genes are TRBV5-6 and TRBJ2-3, with 8 bases aligning to TRBD2. The germline V gene encodes CDR1 SGHDT and CDR2 YYEEEE. This CDR3 is built from 16 residues. V was clipped by 1 base and J by 4 bases; unmatched bases: 8. The DNA of the CDR3 is TGTGCCAGCAGCTTGATCGGGAGGGTCGACGCAGATACGCAGTATTTT. As protein: CASSLIGRVDADTQYF.

Only one count was recorded for this clone. V is TRBV28 and J is TRBJ1-2; D call uncertain. This CDR3 is built from 13 residues. Germline V gene sequence: CDR1 MDHEN, CDR2 SYDVKM. The germline V and J ends were trimmed by 7 bases and 7 bases, with 16 bases remaining between them. CDR3 amino acids: CASISGFSGGYTF. The CDR3 coding sequence is TGTGCCAGCATTAGTGGGTTCTCGGGTGGCTACACCTTC.

The chain has TRBV2 and TRBJ1-1; D call uncertain. Germline V gene sequence: CDR1 SNHLY, CDR2 FYNNEI. The V end lost 6 bases, the J end lost 5 bases, and 10 bases lay between the germline ends. This CDR3 is 12 amino acids long. CDR3 sequence reads: CASRDTWTEAFF. The CDR3 nucleotides read TGTGCCAGCAGAGATACTTGGACTGAAGCTTTCTTT.